The clone carrying this TCR beta chain was recorded many times. Preparation of the TCRbeta library was carried out with unique molecular identifiers. Each CDR3 protein is one row after TCRdb ran MiXCR on the PCR reads. The sample lists approximately 490,000 distinct CDR3 sequences; 10% were seen once. These data are taken from a study of T-cell reconstitution after alpha-beta-depleted transplantation in children. Germline V gene lookup returns CDR1 MDHEN and CDR2 SYDVKM. V lost 2 bases, J lost 3 bases, and 11 bases lay in between. CDR3 length: 14 amino acids. This rearrangement joins TRBV28 to TRBJ2-7; D unclear. The receptor was isolated from a child younger than 10 with inherited bone marrow failure, due to receive a stem cell transplant. Here the sequenced sample was PBMCs, taken before TCRalphabeta/CD19-depleted stem cell transplant. CDR3 in amino acids: CASSLVGRNYEQYF. The CDR3, as DNA: TGTGCCAGCAGTTTAGTGGGCAGAAACTACGAGCAGTACTTC.